The 31 T cell receptor beta chains reported below all come from one sample, sequenced in a study of blood T cell repertoires in COVID-19. Libraries were prepared by immunoSEQ multiplex PCR; TCRdb keeps only in-frame clonotypes and omits some of them. The top ten hold roughly 15% of the sample, which has 90,000 to 100,000 clones, 80% to 90% seen once. Sequencing was carried out using peripheral blood. The source is a human donor in a cohort sampled during active COVID-19.

This sequence joins TRBV21-1 and TRBJ1-6; the D call TRBD1 from the table was never checked on the DNA. TRBV21-1 is a listed pseudogene. The CDR3 extends over 15 amino acids. The CDR3 spells CATLAREGQGRGIHF. CDR3 coding DNA: TGTGCCACCCTAGCCCGGGAGGGACAGGGAAGAGGGATCCACTTT.

This chain links TRBV11-1 with TRBJ2-5; D uncertain. Germline V gene sequence: CDR1 SGHAT, CDR2 FQDESV (reference sequence). This CDR3 comprises 13 residues. Trimming left V 5 bases short and J 5 bases short, with 12 bases between. CDR3 sequence: CASSPGLLETQYF. The DNA of the CDR3 is TGTGCCAGCAGCCCCGGGTTGTTGGAGACCCAGTACTTC.

The chain uses TRBV2 and TRBJ2-7; 7 nucleotides match TRBD1. This CDR3 region has 12 residues. Germline V gene sequence: CDR1 SNHLY, CDR2 FYNNEI. V was clipped by 2 bases and J by 5 bases; unmatched bases: 0. DNA for the CDR3: TGTGCCAGCAGTGAAACAGGGGACGAGCAGTACTTC. It codes for CASSETGDEQYF. Full variable domain (rest looked up from reference TRBV2 and TRBJ2-7): EPEVTQTPSHQVTQMGQEVILRCVPISNHLYFYWYRQILGQKVEFLVSFYNNEISEKSEIFDDQFSVERPDGSNFTLKIRSTKLEDSAMYFCASSETGDEQYFGPGTRLTVT.

The chain recombines TRBV29-1 with TRBJ1-1, with D perhaps TRBD1 (5 bases). Germline CDR1 SQVTM, CDR2 ANQGSEA. The CDR3 has 13 amino acids. V lost 8 bases and J lost 0, with 13 bases in between. The CDR3 sequence is CSSRRGMNTEAFF. The CDR3 DNA is TGCAGCTCGAGGAGGGGAATGAACACTGAAGCTTTCTTT.

This rearrangement joins TRBV10-1 to TRBJ1-3; D uncertain. The CDR3 consists of 13 residues. Germline V gene lookup returns CDR1 WNHNN and CDR2 SYGVQD (reference sequence). The V end lost 8 bases, the J end lost 1 base, and 9 bases lay between the germline ends. The CDR3 here is CASAPGSGNTIYF. Written as DNA, the CDR3 is TGCGCCAGCGCTCCGGGTTCTGGAAACACCATATATTTT.

The V gene is TRBV6-5, the J gene TRBJ2-7; 9 bases align to TRBD2. The CDR3 spans 14 residues. J was trimmed by 3 bases and V by 7 bases; bases with no gene match: 7. Germline CDR1 and CDR2: MNHEY and SVGAGI. CDR3 protein: CASTNSGGIYEQYF. The CDR3 coding sequence is TGTGCCAGCACAAATAGCGGGGGAATCTACGAGCAGTACTTC.

The rearrangement joins TRBV19 to TRBJ2-1, with 10 bases aligning to TRBD2. Germline CDR1 LNHDA, CDR2 SQIVND (reference sequence). This CDR3 region has 15 residues. Trimming took 3 bases from V and 12 from J; bases not matched to a gene: 11. The chain's CDR3 is CASSINLAGVIGQFF. CDR3 DNA sequence: TGTGCCAGTAGTATTAATCTAGCGGGAGTGATCGGGCAGTTCTTC.

This chain connects TRBV28 to TRBJ1-1; TRBD1 might be the D (6 bases). Trimming stripped 4 bases from V and 5 bases from J, with 23 bases between. Germline-derived CDR1 and CDR2 are MDHEN and SYDVKM. The CDR3 extends over 17 amino acids. Here the CDR3 DNA reads TGTGCCAGCAGTTCGGGGACATGGACAAAGGGTGTGACTGAAGCTTTCTTT. Amino acids: CASSSGTWTKGVTEAFF.

This clone has only a few counts. CDR3: CASSQAFYGYEQFF. The CDR3 DNA sequence: TGCGCCAGCAGCCAAGCGTTCTACGGGTATGAGCAGTTCTTC. J is TRBJ2-1 and V is TRBV4-1; D is undetermined. The germline V gene encodes CDR1 MGHRA and CDR2 YSYEKL. The CDR3 sequence is 14 residues long. V lost 1 base to trimming and J lost 8 bases, with 12 bases between them.

V usage is TRBV12-3 or TRBV12-4 and J usage is TRBJ2-1, with unresolved D. The CDR3 loop spans 12 amino acids. Trimming shortened V by 3 bases and J by 9 bases, and 9 bases separated the two germline ends. CDR3 loop: CASSFNRVEQFF. The CDR3 DNA follows: TGTGCCAGCAGTTTTAACAGAGTTGAGCAGTTCTTC.

CDR3 loop: CAWSRNTEAFF. CDR3 coding DNA: TGTGCCTGGAGCCGGAACACTGAAGCTTTCTTT. This chain connects TRBV30 to TRBJ1-1; unclear D gene. The CDR3 runs 11 residues. V was shortened by 3 bases and J by 1 base, with 3 bases between the two germline ends. Germline-derived CDR1 and CDR2 are GTSNPN and SVGIG (reference sequence). The full variable domain, in which reference TRBV30 and TRBJ1-1 provide the parts outside the CDR3, is SQTIHQWPATLVQPVGSPLSLECTVEGTSNPNLYWYRQAAGRGLQLLFYSVGIGQISSEVPQNLSASRPQDRQFILSSKKLLLSDSGFYLCAWSRNTEAFFGQGTRLTVV.

V usage is TRBV27 and J usage is TRBJ2-7, with D tentatively TRBD1 (5 bases). In germline, CDR1 is MNHEY, CDR2 SMNVEV (reference sequence). V was shortened by 2 bases and J by 5 bases, with 13 bases between the two germline ends. The CDR3 consists of 14 residues. The CDR3 coding sequence is TGTGCCAGCAGTTTAGCGCAGGGATGGGACGAGCAGTACTTC. This encodes CASSLAQGWDEQYF.

This clone is a singleton in its sample. This rearrangement joins TRBV15 to TRBJ2-7; a possible D gene is TRBD1 (6 bases). CDR3 length equals 15 residues. V was trimmed by 6 bases and J by 4 bases, leaving 19 bases between them. Germline CDR1 LNHNV, CDR2 YYDKDF (reference sequence). This chain's CDR3 is CATSASGHLGYEQYF. In nucleotides, the CDR3 is TGTGCCACCAGTGCATCGGGACACTTAGGTTACGAGCAGTACTTC.

This chain's CDR3 is CASSFGGTGGEAFF. The DNA for the CDR3 is TGTGCCAGCAGCTTTGGGGGGACAGGGGGTGAAGCTTTCTTT. V gene TRBV13 combines with J gene TRBJ1-1; 11 bases line up with TRBD1. Germline trimming cut 3 bases from V and 7 bases from J; bases unmatched to any gene: 4. Germline CDR1 and CDR2: PRHDT and FYEKMQ (reference sequence). The CDR3 contains 14 residues.

The V gene is TRBV5-6, the J gene TRBJ2-7; no firm D call. V lost 0 bases to trimming and J lost 2 bases, with 3 bases between them. This CDR3 region has 12 residues. Germline CDR1 and CDR2: SGHDT and YYEEEE. CDR3 protein: CASSLEPYEQYF. The CDR3 coding sequence is TGTGCCAGCAGCTTGGAGCCCTACGAGCAGTACTTC.

The V call is TRBV29-1, the J call TRBJ2-5; D might be TRBD1 (5 bases). Germline V gene sequence: CDR1 SQVTM, CDR2 ANQGSEA. The germline V and J ends were trimmed by 4 bases and 4 bases, with 13 bases remaining between them. This CDR3 contains 13 residues. The CDR3 is CSVVKGLGETQYF. CDR3 bases: TGCAGCGTTGTCAAGGGGCTTGGAGAGACCCAGTACTTC.

This chain joins TRBV10-3 and TRBJ2-3, with 12 nucleotides matching TRBD2. V shed 10 bases, J shed 2 bases, and the junction held 7 bases outside the gene matches. The CDR3 runs 15 residues. Per the germline V gene, CDR1 is ENHRY and CDR2 is SYGVKD. The CDR3 loop reads CASRTSGTYTDTQYF. The CDR3, as DNA: TGTGCCAGCCGGACTAGCGGGACCTACACAGATACGCAGTATTTT.

The V gene is TRBV6-1, the J gene TRBJ1-1; a possible D gene is TRBD1 (5 bases). This CDR3 contains 13 residues. CDR1 is MNHNS and CDR2 is SASEGT in the germline V gene. Trimming removed 3 bases at V and 5 bases at J, with 10 bases between. CDR3 nucleotide sequence: TGTGCCAGCAGTGAGTCCCGGACAACTGAAGCTTTCTTT. This sequence encodes CASSESRTTEAFF.

The J gene is TRBJ1-2, the V gene TRBV6-5; 7 bases line up with TRBD1. The V segment lost 5 bases and the J segment 6 bases; nucleotides outside the gene matches: 9. Germline V gene sequence: CDR1 MNHEY, CDR2 SVGAGI. The CDR3 has 14 amino acids. The CDR3 protein is CASSKDRMVDGYTF. For the CDR3, the DNA is TGTGCCAGCAGTAAGGACAGGATGGTCGATGGCTACACCTTC.

J is TRBJ2-7 and V is TRBV28; 8 bases align to TRBD2. V was clipped by 6 bases and J by 3 bases; unmatched bases: 4. Looked up from germline, CDR1 is MDHEN and CDR2 is SYDVKM. The CDR3 is 13 residues long. The CDR3 sequence is CASSSGTSYEQYF. The CDR3 region has the DNA TGTGCCAGCAGCTCCGGGACTAGCTACGAGCAGTACTTC.

V is TRBV6-6 and J is TRBJ1-2; 10 bases are a match to TRBD1. Germline CDR1 MNHNY, CDR2 SVGAGI (reference sequence). This CDR3 is built from 17 residues. The V segment lost 5 bases and the J segment 4 bases; nucleotides outside the gene matches: 13. The DNA for the CDR3 is TGTGCCAGCAGTCCTCGACAGGGGGCGAGTATTCGCTATGGCTACACCTTC. Translation gives CASSPRQGASIRYGYTF.

This chain connects TRBV27 to TRBJ2-1; a weak D match, TRBD1 (5 bases). Germline V CDR1 and CDR2: MNHEY, SMNVEV (reference sequence). The length of the CDR3 is 13 residues. Trimming cost V 3 bases and J 3 bases, with 6 bases left between them. Here the CDR3 reads CASSFDSYNEQFF. The CDR3 DNA sequence: TGTGCCAGCAGTTTTGACAGCTACAATGAGCAGTTCTTC.

This rearrangement joins TRBV29-1 to TRBJ1-1; TRBD1 might be the D (6 bases). Germline CDR1 and CDR2: SQVTM and ANQGSEA. The CDR3 spans 13 residues. Trimming pared 6 bases from V and 1 base from J, leaving 12 bases between. The CDR3 nucleotides are TGCAGCGTCAAGGGGGAAGCGAACACTGAAGCTTTCTTT. The encoded protein is CSVKGEANTEAFF.

V usage is TRBV5-4 and J usage is TRBJ2-7, with TRBD2 identical over 10 bases. The CDR3 consists of 15 residues. After removal of 4 bases from V and 0 bases from J, the junction contained 4 bases not matched to a gene. The germline CDR1 and CDR2 sequences are SGHNT and YYREEE (reference sequence). The CDR3 DNA is TGTGCCAGCAGCCCCGGACTAGCGGTCTCCTACGAGCAGTACTTC. Translated, it gives CASSPGLAVSYEQYF.

The chain links TRBV11-3 to TRBJ1-2; 8 bases match TRBD1. Trimming at V came to 5 bases and at J to 8 bases, leaving 13 bases not matched to a gene. CDR1 and CDR2 from the germline V gene are SGHNT and YENEEA. The CDR3 is 15 amino acids. CDR3 in DNA: TGTGCCAGCAGCCGATCTGTGACAGGGGCGCAGGGCTACACCTTC. Translating gives CASSRSVTGAQGYTF.

The rearrangement links TRBV27 to TRBJ2-1, with TRBD2 matching 12 bases. There are 15 residues in the CDR3. The V gene's germline CDR1 is MNHEY and CDR2 SMNVEV (reference sequence). After removal of 5 bases from V and 7 bases from J, the junction contained 6 bases not matched to a gene. This chain's CDR3 is CASSLTSGRWNEQFF. CDR3 DNA sequence: TGTGCCAGCAGTCTGACTAGCGGGAGATGGAATGAGCAGTTCTTC.

V usage is TRBV11-3 and J usage is TRBJ2-5; weak D call: TRBD2 (6 bases). V was shortened by 3 bases and J by 5 bases, with 10 bases between the two germline ends. Germline assignment: CDR1 SGHNT and CDR2 YENEEA. The length of the CDR3 is 13 residues. DNA for the CDR3: TGTGCCAGCAGCTTGGGACTCAGGGAGACCCAGTACTTC. Translating it yields CASSLGLRETQYF.

The V gene is TRBV9, the J gene TRBJ2-1; 12 bases map to TRBD2. V lost 0 bases to trimming and J lost 5 bases; unmatched junction nucleotides: 3. The CDR3 loop spans 16 amino acids. CDR1 is SGDLS, CDR2 YYNGEE, per germline. The CDR3 sequence is CASSVGLAGVHNEQFF. DNA of the CDR3: TGTGCCAGCAGCGTAGGACTAGCGGGAGTGCACAATGAGCAGTTCTTC.

The chain joins TRBV19 to TRBJ2-1; no reliable D call. Trimming shortened V by 1 base and J by 6 bases, and 16 bases separated the two germline ends. This CDR3 region has 16 residues. Germline values: CDR1 LNHDA, CDR2 SQIVND (reference sequence). The CDR3 loop is CASSIGGRHRSNEQFF. DNA for the CDR3: TGTGCCAGTAGTATAGGTGGCAGGCACCGATCCAATGAGCAGTTCTTC.

J is TRBJ1-4 and V is TRBV9; D ambiguous. The CDR3 is made up of 14 amino acids. Between the trimmed V and J ends, which lost 3 bases and 5 bases, there was a span of 11 bases. The germline V gene has CDR1 SGDLS and CDR2 YYNGEE. CDR3 sequence reads: CASSANSFNEKLFF. CDR3 DNA: TGTGCCAGCAGCGCAAATAGTTTCAATGAAAAACTGTTTTTT.

V usage is TRBV20-1 and J usage is TRBJ2-1, with a possible D match to TRBD2 (5 bases). This CDR3 contains 12 residues. CDR1 and CDR2 from the germline V gene are DFQATT and SNEGSKA (reference sequence). Trimming took 3 bases from V and 6 from J, leaving 9 bases between them. The CDR3 nucleotides read TGCAGTGCTAGTCCCGAGGGCAATGAGCAGTTCTTC. Its protein is CSASPEGNEQFF.